Sequencing of this T cell receptor beta chain was carried out in a study of blood T cells in healthy people across ages. Germline-derived CDR1 and CDR2 are SGHAT and FQNNGV. With V trimmed by 5 bases and J by 6 bases, 11 bases remained unmatched. The CDR3 consists of 16 residues. Then a second PCR, running roughly 7 to 11 cycles, was carried out with a sample-barcoded 5' primer and a J-beta primer mix. Each cDNA molecule was tagged by a template-switch adaptor with 12 random nucleotides. TCRdb ran MiXCR on the 5' RACE reads and lists one entry per CDR3 protein. The sample includes some 760,000 distinct CDR3 sequences, 20% to 25% of them seen just once. This clonotype was seen only a few times. The sample was also reused in another study, on T cells of mothers and their children. That report notes: A few healthy Caucasian mothers and their six children donated.

The V and J genes are TRBV11-2 and TRBJ2-3, with TRBD2 matching over 10 bases. Sequenced: blood. This clonotype originated in a boy under 18 in good health. The chain's CDR3 is CASSDKLAGRGDTQYF. The CDR3 DNA reads as TGTGCCAGCAGCGACAAACTAGCGGGAAGGGGTGATACGCAGTATTTT.